The present T cell receptor (beta chain) was sequenced within a study of blood T cell repertoires in COVID-19. Whole-study context: COVID-19 samples from acute and convalescent phases originated in the United States, Italy and Spain. Nucleic acid was either cDNA or gDNA, and it came from T cells, B-cell-depleted T cells, or PBMCs.

V shed 2 bases and J shed 5 bases, with 12 bases lying between them. This CDR3 comprises 14 residues. Germline CDR1 and CDR2: SGHTA and FQGNSA. Source study methods: By means of reference gene primer amplification, nucleated cell counts were estimated. The table came from immunoSEQ multiplex PCR; TCRdb's copy has only in-frame clones and leaves some out. The DNA gave D and trimming, while V, J and clone size come from that table. The sample has around 150,000 clones; over 75% are singletons. Categorization into cohorts depended on clinical history that participants reported. Material: PBMCs or T cells enriched from blood (not recorded which). This clonotype originated in a man in his fifties or sixties who had recovered from COVID-19. The rearrangement uses TRBV7-2 and TRBJ2-5; possible D gene TRBD2, 5 bases. CDR3 loop: CASSLRLAEETQYF. CDR3 nucleotide sequence: TGTGCCAGCAGCTTAAGGCTAGCCGAGGAGACCCAGTACTTC.